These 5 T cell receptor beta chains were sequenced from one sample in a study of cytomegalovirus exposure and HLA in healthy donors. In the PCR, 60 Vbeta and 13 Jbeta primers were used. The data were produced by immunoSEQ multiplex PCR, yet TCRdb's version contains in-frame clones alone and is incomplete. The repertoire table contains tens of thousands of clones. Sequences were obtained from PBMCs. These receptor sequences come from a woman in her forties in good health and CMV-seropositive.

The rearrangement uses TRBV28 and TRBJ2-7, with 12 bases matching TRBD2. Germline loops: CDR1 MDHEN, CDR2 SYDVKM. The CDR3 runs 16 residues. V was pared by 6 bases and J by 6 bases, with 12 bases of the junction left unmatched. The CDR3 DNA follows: TGTGCCAGCAGGTACTTAGGACTAGCGGGAAGTCGCGAGCAGTACTTC. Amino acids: CASRYLGLAGSREQYF.

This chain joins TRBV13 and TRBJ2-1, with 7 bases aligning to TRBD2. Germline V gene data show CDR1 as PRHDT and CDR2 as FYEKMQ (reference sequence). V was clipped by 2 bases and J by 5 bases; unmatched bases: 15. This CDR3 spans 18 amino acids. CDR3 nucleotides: TGTGCCAGCAGCTTAACGGCCTGGAGGGGCGGGAGAGACAATGAGCAGTTCTTC. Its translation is CASSLTAWRGGRDNEQFF.

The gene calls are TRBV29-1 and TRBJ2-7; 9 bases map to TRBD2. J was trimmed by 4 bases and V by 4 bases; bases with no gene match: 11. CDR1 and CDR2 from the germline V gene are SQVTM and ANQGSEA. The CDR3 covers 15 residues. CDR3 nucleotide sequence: TGCAGCGTTGGGGACCGGGGCGGGGGGGCTTACGAGCAGTACTTC. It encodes CSVGDRGGGAYEQYF.

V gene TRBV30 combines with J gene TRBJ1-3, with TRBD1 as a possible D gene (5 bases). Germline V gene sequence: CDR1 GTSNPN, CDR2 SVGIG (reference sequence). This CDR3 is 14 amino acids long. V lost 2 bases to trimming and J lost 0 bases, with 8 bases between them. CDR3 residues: CAWSWGVSGNTIYF. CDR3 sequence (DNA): TGTGCCTGGAGTTGGGGGGTCTCTGGAAACACCATATATTTT.

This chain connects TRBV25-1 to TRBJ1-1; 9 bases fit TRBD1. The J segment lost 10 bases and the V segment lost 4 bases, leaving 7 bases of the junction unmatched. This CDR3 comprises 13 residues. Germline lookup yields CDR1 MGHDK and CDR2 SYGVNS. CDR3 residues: CASSAQRTGVAFF. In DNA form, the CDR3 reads TGTGCCAGCAGTGCCCAGCGGACAGGGGTAGCTTTCTTT.